The 8 T cell receptor beta chains presented below share a single source sample, sequenced in a study of OX40 agonist ivuxolimab in advanced cancers. The data were produced by immunoSEQ multiplex PCR, yet TCRdb's version contains in-frame clones alone and is incomplete. The table lists approximately 61,000 clones, about 91% of them singletons. The sample here was CD4+ or CD8+ T cells sorted from blood, taken in a trial of the OX40 agonist ivuxolimab. The source is an adult with an advanced solid tumor such as melanoma, head and neck, liver or kidney cancer.

The CDR3, as DNA: TGTGCCAGCAGCATTAGCCCCCTCGGGACCGGGGAGCTGTTTTTT. Amino acids: CASSISPLGTGELFF. V is TRBV7-2 and J is TRBJ2-2; D remains ambiguous. The CDR3 spans 15 residues. The germline V gene has CDR1 SGHTA and CDR2 FQGNSA. Trimming shortened V by 5 bases and J by 5 bases, and 15 bases separated the two germline ends.

The chain couples TRBV14 to TRBJ1-1, with TRBD1 matching over 12 bases. Germline V lookup: CDR1 SGHDN, CDR2 FVKESK. V was pared by 3 bases and J by 5 bases, with 7 bases of the junction left unmatched. This CDR3 spans 16 amino acids. The CDR3 loop reads CASSHAGTGGSTEAFF. CDR3 in DNA: TGTGCCAGCAGCCATGCCGGGACAGGGGGCTCAACTGAAGCTTTCTTT.

The rearrangement uses TRBV5-1 and TRBJ2-1, with 10 bases aligning to TRBD2. V was clipped by 4 bases and J by 3 bases; unmatched bases: 10. This CDR3 has 17 amino acids. Germline V gene sequence: CDR1 SGHRS, CDR2 YFSETQ. In DNA, the CDR3 is TGCGCCAGCAGCCCGGCGGCTAGCGGGAGTGTCTACAATGAGCAGTTCTTC. Amino acid sequence: CASSPAASGSVYNEQFF.

The chain uses TRBV4-3 and TRBJ1-1, with 7 nucleotides matching TRBD1. The CDR3 extends over 15 amino acids. Trimming took 4 bases from V and 0 from J; bases not matched to a gene: 5. Germline CDR1 and CDR2: LGHNA and YSLEER. The CDR3 reads CASSLQGDLNTEAFF. The CDR3 DNA reads as TGCGCCAGCAGCCTTCAGGGGGACCTGAACACTGAAGCTTTCTTT.

The chain joins TRBV11-3 to TRBJ2-1; D is possibly TRBD1 or TRBD2 (5 bases each). This CDR3 spans 14 amino acids. Trimming cost V 3 bases and J 13 bases, with 19 bases left between them. The germline gives CDR1 SGHNT, CDR2 YENEEA. CDR3 loop: CASSFSWDPRLQFF. The CDR3 DNA is TGTGCCAGCAGCTTCTCCTGGGACCCCCGCCTACAGTTCTTC.

V gene TRBV18 combines with J gene TRBJ1-1; D is possibly TRBD1 (6 bases). CDR3 size: 15 residues. Trimming cost V 3 bases and J 5 bases, with 16 bases left between them. CDR1 and CDR2 (germline): KGHSH, LQKENI. The CDR3 reads CASSPRKETGTEAFF. In nucleotides, the CDR3 is TGTGCCAGCTCACCCCGTAAGGAAACAGGGACTGAAGCTTTCTTT.

This chain connects TRBV10-3 to TRBJ2-7; D gene ambiguous. The CDR3 contains 15 residues. The germline V gene has CDR1 ENHRY and CDR2 SYGVKD. Deletions cut 6 bases from V and 0 bases from J, with 15 bases between. In DNA form, the CDR3 reads TGTGCCATCAGAGCTACTGAACTCAACTCCTACGAGCAGTACTTC. Its translation: CAIRATELNSYEQYF.

The chain uses TRBV30 and TRBJ2-5; D is undetermined. The V gene lost 5 bases and the J gene lost 3 bases, with 4 bases spanning the gap. This CDR3 has 10 amino acids. Germline lookup yields CDR1 GTSNPN and CDR2 SVGIG (reference sequence). Here the CDR3 reads CAWEKETQYF. The CDR3 DNA sequence: TGTGCCTGGGAGAAAGAGACCCAGTACTTC.